This TCR beta chain was captured by sequencing in a study of T cells in Graves' hyperthyroidism and ophthalmopathy (dated by TCRdb to between 2019 and 2020). With regard to the full study: Peripheral blood was collected at initial diagnosis, before any treatment. A discovery cohort of about 96 patients, roughly 45 with Graves' ophthalmopathy and 55 to 60 with stable Graves' hyperthyroidism, was used to find distinguishing TCR V-J signatures. Whether ophthalmopathy could be predicted prospectively was tested in an independent validation cohort made up of 18 to 20 hyperthyroidism patients plus 17 patients who later progressed to ophthalmopathy. The 100 or so discovery patients were divided at random into training and test sets in a 7:3 ratio. The study also compared thyroid tissue and blood T-cell repertoires from more than five Graves' hyperthyroidism patients. Once sampling was done, hyperthyroidism patients were given methimazole at a starting dose of 30 mg daily, whereas ophthalmopathy patients were given high-dose intravenous methylprednisolone. According to the paper, TCR Vbeta CDR3 sequencing was carried out on about 140 peripheral blood samples, which came from over 40 ophthalmopathy, around 74 hyperthyroidism and some 17 progressor patients. The investigation overall reported the following: Ophthalmopathy was separated from stable hyperthyroidism by a 13 V-J signature model, with around 90% sensitivity and approximately 84% specificity obtained in cross-validation and 80%/75% obtained in testing. In validation, progression to ophthalmopathy was predicted by the model with 70.59% sensitivity and about 72% specificity, a median of roughly 6 months before onset. No statistical method was used to fix the sample size in advance, and group allocation was not hidden from the investigators. Most expanded thyroid clonotypes (frequency above 0.001) were also detected in blood, suggesting blood repertoires may reflect thyroid immune responses.

As concerns this clonotype: Its antigen is unknown. Base qualities are not recorded, but no much larger clone differs from it by a single base.

Hyperthyroidism patients were newly diagnosed, had a disease duration of under 2 months, and were aged 18 to 65 years. The study excluded patients with uncontrolled infections, other autoimmune diseases, pregnancy or lactation. Diagnoses were based on clinical symptoms, serum thyroxine and TRAb, thyroid ultrasound and orbital computed tomography. Blood from progressor patients was collected at the time of first diagnosis with hyperthyroidism, before any ophthalmopathy symptoms had appeared. Ficoll-Paque density gradient centrifugation was used to isolate PBMCs from about 10 ml of fresh peripheral blood. Patients classed as progressors first received a Graves' hyperthyroidism diagnosis and then went on to develop ophthalmopathy during follow-up. Trizol reagent was used to extract total RNA, and RNA quality was then checked on an Agilent 2100 Bioanalyzer. The TCR beta CDR3 regions were amplified from the RNA transcripts. For the first round of RT-PCR on the TCR CDR3, the HTBI primer set was used together with the Qiagen OneStep RT-PCR kit. Libraries were constructed in a second round of multiplex PCR, after which size selection and purification were carried out. Paired-end sequencing of the libraries was performed with 100 bp reads on an Illumina HiSeq2000. The study's own analysis went as follows. SOAPnuke was used to process the raw data, throwing out any read that contained adapters or uncalled bases, had a mean Phred below 15, or lacked an exact constant-primer or identifier match. COPE v1.2.5 was used to merge the high-quality paired reads, and each unique nucleotide sequence was defined as a clonotype. MiTCR v1.1 was used to align clonotypes to the IMGT TRBV, TRBD and TRBJ reference segments. The analysis was restricted to V-J combinations with a frequency above 0.0001, which together covered just over 99% of the repertoires. A TCS score was defined as the ratio of F50 (clonal expansion) to E x V (chaos), with BLOSUM62-based TCRdist applied between CDR3 peptides within each V-J. Welch's t-statistics and random forest reduced roughly 540 V-J features to 10 to 15, which were used in a naive Bayes classifier (R e1071). In-frame beta chains were kept once TCRdb had trimmed the public reads at Q25 with fastp and called clones with MiXCR. Rows matching on CDR3 protein sequence are summarized as one entry with the most common DNA and genes. TCRdb's processing, not the authors', yielded these V and J calls. This sample holds about 180,000 distinct CDR3 sequences; over 7.5% were observed only once. The ten largest clones capture roughly 23% of the sample.

The source is a woman between 18 and 30 years old with Graves' hyperthyroidism that later progressed to Graves' ophthalmopathy. The material sequenced was blood.

For the CDR3, the sequence is CASSQDRYGGYNEQFF. The sequenced DNA is TGCGCCAGCAGCCAAGATCGGTACGGGGGTTACAATGAGCAGTTCTTC. This chain joins TRBV4-1 to TRBJ2-1, and the D gene may be TRBD2, 6 bases matching. CDR1 and CDR2, looked up from the germline V gene, are MGHRA and YSYEKL. The CDR3 contains 16 residues, cysteine and phenylalanine counted. Only the CDR3 DNA stays, 48 bases, in frame from base 1. V loses 0 bases, J loses 4 bases, and the germline ends lie 13 bases apart.